The 12 T cell receptor beta chains presented below share a single source sample, sequenced in a study of cytomegalovirus exposure and HLA in healthy donors. The PCR used 60 Vbeta and 13 Jbeta primers. Assay: immunoSEQ multiplex PCR; the TCRdb copy retains only in-frame clones and omits some. With about 34,000 clones in the sample, the ten largest clones hold approximately 2%. The sequencing sample was made of PBMCs. The receptors derive from a woman aged 40 to 50 in good health and CMV-seropositive.

The V gene is TRBV19, the J gene TRBJ1-1; D possibly corresponds to TRBD1 (5 bases). Trimming removed 7 bases from V and 4 bases from J, with 19 bases in between. This CDR3 is built from 15 residues. Per the germline V gene, CDR1 is LNHDA and CDR2 is SQIVND (reference sequence). CDR3 sequence reads: CASTILGGVGTEAFF. CDR3 bases: TGTGCCAGTACCATACTCGGGGGTGTGGGCACTGAAGCTTTCTTT.

V usage is TRBV11-3 and J usage is TRBJ2-2, with D hard to call. The CDR3 has 12 residues. V dropped 6 bases and J dropped 2 bases, with 4 bases sitting between them. CDR1 is SGHNT, CDR2 YENEEA, per germline. The DNA for the CDR3 is TGTGCCAGCAGTATTAACACCGGGGAGCTGTTTTTT. As protein: CASSINTGELFF.

The chain joins TRBV30 to TRBJ2-7; 8 nucleotides match TRBD1. The CDR3 sequence is 12 residues long. Unmatched junction bases numbered 4, after V lost 3 bases and J lost 6 bases. Germline V gives CDR1 GTSNPN, CDR2 SVGIG (reference sequence). This CDR3 is CAWSTGGREQYF. The CDR3 DNA reads TGTGCCTGGAGCACAGGGGGTCGCGAGCAGTACTTC.

CDR3 sequence: CASSVGVVPGGKLFF. In DNA form, the CDR3 reads TGTGCCAGCAGCGTAGGGGTGGTTCCGGGAGGAAAACTGTTTTTT. The J gene is TRBJ1-4, the V gene TRBV9; D is unresolved. CDR1 SGDLS and CDR2 YYNGEE come from the germline V gene. The CDR3 runs 15 residues. The V and J ends lost 0 bases and 10 bases respectively, with 16 bases between them.

J is TRBJ2-5 and V is TRBV7-2, with TRBD2 matching 13 bases. The trim removed 5 bases at V and 5 bases at J, leaving 14 bases unmatched. CDR1 and CDR2 (germline): SGHTA, FQGNSA. The CDR3 runs to 18 residues. The chain's CDR3 is CASSERLAGGFSRETQYF. The CDR3, as DNA: TGTGCCAGCAGCGAACGACTAGCGGGGGGATTCTCCCGGGAGACCCAGTACTTC.

The J gene is TRBJ1-6, the V gene TRBV6-6, with D possibly being TRBD1 (6 bases). The germline gives CDR1 MNHNY, CDR2 SVGAGI (reference sequence). The CDR3 consists of 14 residues. V shed 2 bases and J shed 8 bases, with 10 bases lying between them. The DNA of the CDR3 is TGTGCCAGCAGTTACAACAGGGCTGATTCACCCCTCCACTTT. It yields the protein CASSYNRADSPLHF.

This chain links TRBV27 with TRBJ2-2; TRBD2 matches at 9 bases. Germline values: CDR1 MNHEY, CDR2 SMNVEV (reference sequence). V lost 6 bases, J lost 1 base, and 3 bases stayed unmatched. The CDR3 consists of 15 residues. CDR3 protein: CASSRLAENTGELFF. DNA for the CDR3: TGTGCCAGCAGCCGACTAGCGGAGAACACCGGGGAGCTGTTTTTT.

J is TRBJ2-7 and V is TRBV5-5, with 7 bases matching TRBD2. This CDR3 region has 13 residues. The trim removed 2 bases at V and 3 bases at J, leaving 2 bases unmatched. Germline loops: CDR1 SGHKS, CDR2 YYEKEE (reference sequence). The CDR3 DNA follows: TGTGCCAGCAGCTTCCCGGGGGGCTACGAGCAGTACTTC. This sequence encodes CASSFPGGYEQYF. Complete variable domain (other parts from reference TRBV5-5 and TRBJ2-7): DAGVTQSPTHLIKTRGQQVTLRCSPISGHKSVSWYQQVLGQGPQFIFQYYEKEERGRGNFPDRFSARQFPNYSSELNVNALLLGDSALYLCASSFPGGYEQYFGPGTRLTVT.

The chain joins TRBV5-4 to TRBJ1-4, with 7 bases aligning to TRBD1. Germline values: CDR1 SGHNT, CDR2 YYREEE (reference sequence). This CDR3 is 16 amino acids long. V was clipped by 0 bases and J by 6 bases; unmatched bases: 8. Here the CDR3 reads CASSLAPQGGDEKLFF. The CDR3 DNA is TGTGCCAGCAGCTTGGCTCCCCAGGGGGGAGATGAAAAACTGTTTTTT.

The gene calls are TRBV18 and TRBJ2-5, with 8 positions matching TRBD2. This CDR3 is built from 13 residues. V trimming: 4 bases; J trimming: 3 bases; junction bases outside the gene matches: 1. Germline values: CDR1 KGHSH, CDR2 LQKENI. CDR3 sequence (DNA): TGTGCCAGCTCACTTAGCGGGGAAGAGACCCAGTACTTC. Translation gives CASSLSGEETQYF.

The J gene is TRBJ2-3, the V gene TRBV27; TRBD1 aligns across 9 bases. The CDR3 consists of 18 residues. Germline CDR1 MNHEY, CDR2 SMNVEV (reference sequence). Trimming took 3 bases from V and 2 from J; bases not matched to a gene: 12. The CDR3 bases are TGTGCCAGCAGTTTTGTGGGGACAGGGATGGAATTCACAGATACGCAGTATTTT. Its protein is CASSFVGTGMEFTDTQYF.

The V call is TRBV7-2, the J call TRBJ2-3; D not resolved. CDR3 length equals 12 residues. The germline CDR1 and CDR2 sequences are SGHTA and FQGNSA. Trimming left V 2 bases short and J 3 bases short, with 3 bases between. DNA for the CDR3: TGTGCCAGCAGCTTATATACAGATACGCAGTATTTT. The encoded protein is CASSLYTDTQYF.